This T cell receptor (beta chain) comes out of a study of T cell responses to AZD1222 COVID-19 vaccine. Clones were sequenced by immunoSEQ multiplex PCR, and TCRdb holds only the in-frame ones, with some missing. The profile shows about 79,000 clones, around four fifths of them singletons. This clone has just one count. CDR1 PRHDT and CDR2 FYEKMQ come from the germline V gene (reference sequence). The CDR3 spans 13 residues. V was clipped by 4 bases and J by 6 bases, with 12 bases between them. The sample consisted of peripheral blood, taken 28 days after the second AZD1222 dose. The origin of this receptor is an adult who received the AZD1222 COVID-19 vaccine. The rearrangement links TRBV13 to TRBJ1-1; D is unresolved. The CDR3 nucleotides read TGTGCCAGCAGCTCGAACCAGGAGGCTGAAGCTTTCTTT. The encoded protein is CASSSNQEAEAFF.